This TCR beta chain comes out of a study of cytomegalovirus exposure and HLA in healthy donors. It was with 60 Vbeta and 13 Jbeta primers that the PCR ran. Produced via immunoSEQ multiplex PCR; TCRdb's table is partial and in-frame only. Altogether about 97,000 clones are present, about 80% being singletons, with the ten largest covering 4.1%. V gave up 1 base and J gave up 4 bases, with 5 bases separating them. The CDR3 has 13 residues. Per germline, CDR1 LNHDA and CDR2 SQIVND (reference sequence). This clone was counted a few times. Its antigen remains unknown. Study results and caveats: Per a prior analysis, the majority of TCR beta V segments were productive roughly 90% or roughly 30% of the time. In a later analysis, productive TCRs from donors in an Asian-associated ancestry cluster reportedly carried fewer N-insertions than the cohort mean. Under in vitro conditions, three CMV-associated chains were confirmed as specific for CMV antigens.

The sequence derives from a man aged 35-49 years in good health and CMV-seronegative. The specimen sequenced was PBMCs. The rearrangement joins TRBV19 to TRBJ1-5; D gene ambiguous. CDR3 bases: TGTGCCAGTAGTATAGTCCTTAATCAGCCCCAGCATTTT. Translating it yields CASSIVLNQPQHF.